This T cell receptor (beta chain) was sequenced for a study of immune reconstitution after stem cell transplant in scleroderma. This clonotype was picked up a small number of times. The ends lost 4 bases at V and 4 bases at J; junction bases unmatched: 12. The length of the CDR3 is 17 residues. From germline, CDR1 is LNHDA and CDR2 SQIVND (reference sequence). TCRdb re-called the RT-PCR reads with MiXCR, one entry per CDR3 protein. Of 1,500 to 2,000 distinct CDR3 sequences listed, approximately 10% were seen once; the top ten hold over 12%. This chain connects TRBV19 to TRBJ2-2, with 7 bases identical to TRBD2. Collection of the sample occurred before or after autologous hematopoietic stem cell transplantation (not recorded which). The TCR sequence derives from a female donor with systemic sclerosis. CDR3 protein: CASSTPTAGRPTGELFF. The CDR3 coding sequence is TGTGCCAGTAGTACCCCAACAGCCGGGAGGCCCACCGGGGAGCTGTTTTTT.